This T cell receptor beta chain was profiled in a study of blood T cell repertoires in COVID-19. Profiling relied on immunoSEQ multiplex PCR, and the TCRdb table lists in-frame clones only, not all of them. The sample lists 290,000 or so clones, around 87% seen once, with 4% to 5.5% in the top ten. All enrollees were roughly 18 to 95 years old and from 20 to 30 US areas. This clone occurred once. This CDR3 spans 14 amino acids. CDR1 is MDHEN, CDR2 SYDVKM, per germline. The J segment lost 5 bases and the V segment lost 5 bases, leaving 5 bases of the junction unmatched. J is TRBJ2-7 and V is TRBV28, with 11 bases identical to TRBD1. The origin of this receptor is a woman aged 18-29 years with acute COVID-19. Source material: PBMCs or T cells enriched from blood (not recorded which). CDR3 in amino acids: CASSPPGQGDEQYF. CDR3 DNA sequence: TGTGCCAGCAGTCCACCGGGACAGGGGGACGAGCAGTACTTC.